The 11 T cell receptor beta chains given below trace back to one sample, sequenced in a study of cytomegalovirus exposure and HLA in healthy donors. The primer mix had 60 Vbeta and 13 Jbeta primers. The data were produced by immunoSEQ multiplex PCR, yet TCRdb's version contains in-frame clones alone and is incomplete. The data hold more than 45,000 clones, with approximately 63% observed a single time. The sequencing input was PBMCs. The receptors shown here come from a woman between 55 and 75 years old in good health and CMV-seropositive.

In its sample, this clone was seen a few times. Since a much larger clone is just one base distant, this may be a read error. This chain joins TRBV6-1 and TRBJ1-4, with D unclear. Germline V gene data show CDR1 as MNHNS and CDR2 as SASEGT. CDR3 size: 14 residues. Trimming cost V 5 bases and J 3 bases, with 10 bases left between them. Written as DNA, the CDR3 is TGTGCCAGCAGTTTCGGTCAGGCTAATGAAAAACTGTTTTTT. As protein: CASSFGQANEKLFF.

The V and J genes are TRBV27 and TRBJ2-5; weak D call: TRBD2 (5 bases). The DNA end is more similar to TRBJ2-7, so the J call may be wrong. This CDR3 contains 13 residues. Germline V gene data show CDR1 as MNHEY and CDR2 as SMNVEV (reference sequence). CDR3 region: CASSTGGQDEQYF. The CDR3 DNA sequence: TGTGCCAGCTCCACGGGCGGGCAGGACGAGCAGTACTTC.

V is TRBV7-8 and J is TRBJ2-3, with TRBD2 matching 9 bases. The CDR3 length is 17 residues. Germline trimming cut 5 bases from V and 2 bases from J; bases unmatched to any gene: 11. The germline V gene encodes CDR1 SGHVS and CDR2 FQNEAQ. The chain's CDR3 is CASSSYIAGVLTDTQYF. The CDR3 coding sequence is TGTGCCAGCAGCAGTTACATAGCGGGGGTTCTCACAGATACGCAGTATTTT.

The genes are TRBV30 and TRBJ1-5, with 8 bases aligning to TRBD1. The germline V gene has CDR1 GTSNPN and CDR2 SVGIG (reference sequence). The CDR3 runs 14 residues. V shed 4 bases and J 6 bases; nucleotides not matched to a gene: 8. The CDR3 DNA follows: TGTGCCTGGACGCGGACAGGGTCAGGTCAGCCCCAGCATTTT. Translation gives CAWTRTGSGQPQHF.

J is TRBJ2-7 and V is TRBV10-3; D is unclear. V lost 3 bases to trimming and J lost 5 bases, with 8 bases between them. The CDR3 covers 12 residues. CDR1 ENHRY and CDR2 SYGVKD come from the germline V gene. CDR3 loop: CAISDTRNEQYF. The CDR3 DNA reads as TGTGCCATCAGTGATACCAGAAACGAGCAGTACTTC.

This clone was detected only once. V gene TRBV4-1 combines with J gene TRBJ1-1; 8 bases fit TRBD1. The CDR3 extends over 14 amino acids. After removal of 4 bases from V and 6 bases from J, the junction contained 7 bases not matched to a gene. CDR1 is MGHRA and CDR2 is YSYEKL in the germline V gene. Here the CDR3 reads CASSPFGQGPEAFF. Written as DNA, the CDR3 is TGCGCCAGCAGCCCATTCGGACAGGGCCCTGAAGCTTTCTTT.

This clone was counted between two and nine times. The CDR3 reads CASSRTGGTSGNTIYF. CDR3 in DNA: TGTGCCAGCAGTAGGACAGGGGGTACGTCTGGAAACACCATATATTTT. The chain uses TRBV9 and TRBJ1-3; 10 bases line up with TRBD1. The CDR3 covers 16 residues. Trimming at V came to 5 bases and at J to 1 base, leaving 6 bases not matched to a gene. The germline V gene has CDR1 SGDLS and CDR2 YYNGEE.

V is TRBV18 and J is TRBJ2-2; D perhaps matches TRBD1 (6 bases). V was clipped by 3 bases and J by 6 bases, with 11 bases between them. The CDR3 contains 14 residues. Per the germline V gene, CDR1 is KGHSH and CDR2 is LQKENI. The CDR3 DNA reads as TGTGCCAGCTCACCCCGGACAGCTGCCGGGGAGCTGTTTTTT. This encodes CASSPRTAAGELFF.

CDR3 amino acids: CASSGQGSTSGNTIYF. CDR3 nucleotides: TGTGCCAGTTCGGGACAGGGATCAACCTCTGGAAACACCATATATTTT. This chain connects TRBV9 to TRBJ1-3; 9 bases align to TRBD1. The ends lost 8 bases at V and 0 bases at J; junction bases unmatched: 9. Germline V gives CDR1 SGDLS, CDR2 YYNGEE. CDR3 size: 16 residues.

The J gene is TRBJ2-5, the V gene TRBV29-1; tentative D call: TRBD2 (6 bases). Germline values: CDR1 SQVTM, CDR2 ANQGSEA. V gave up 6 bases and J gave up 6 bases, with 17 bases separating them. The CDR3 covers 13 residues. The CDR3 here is CSVTRDSGQTQYF. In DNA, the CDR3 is TGCAGCGTCACACGGGACTCAGGGCAGACCCAGTACTTC.

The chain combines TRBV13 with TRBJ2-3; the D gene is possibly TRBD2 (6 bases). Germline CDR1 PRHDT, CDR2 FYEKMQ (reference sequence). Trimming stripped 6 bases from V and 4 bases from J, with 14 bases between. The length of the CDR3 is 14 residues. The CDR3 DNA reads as TGTGCCAGCAGTGAAAGACTAGGCCCAGATACGCAGTATTTT. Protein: CASSERLGPDTQYF.